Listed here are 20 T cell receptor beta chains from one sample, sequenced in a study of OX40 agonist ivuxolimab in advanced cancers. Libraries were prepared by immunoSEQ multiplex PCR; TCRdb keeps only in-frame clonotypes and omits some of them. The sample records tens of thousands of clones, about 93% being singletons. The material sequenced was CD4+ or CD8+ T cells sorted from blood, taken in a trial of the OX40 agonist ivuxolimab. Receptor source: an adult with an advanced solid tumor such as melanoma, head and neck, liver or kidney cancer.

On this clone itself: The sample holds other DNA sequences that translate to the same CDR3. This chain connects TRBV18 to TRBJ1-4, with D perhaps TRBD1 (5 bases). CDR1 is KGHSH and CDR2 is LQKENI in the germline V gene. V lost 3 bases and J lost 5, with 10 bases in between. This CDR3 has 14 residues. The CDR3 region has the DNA TGTGCCAGCTCACCCGGACACTCGAATGAAAAACTGTTTTTT. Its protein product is CASSPGHSNEKLFF.

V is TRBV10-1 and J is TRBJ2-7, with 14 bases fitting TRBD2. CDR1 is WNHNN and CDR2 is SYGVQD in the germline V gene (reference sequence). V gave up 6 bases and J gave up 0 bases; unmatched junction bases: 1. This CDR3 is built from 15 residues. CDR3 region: CASSGTSGGSYEQYF. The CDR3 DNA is TGCGCCAGCAGCGGGACTAGCGGGGGCTCCTACGAGCAGTACTTC.

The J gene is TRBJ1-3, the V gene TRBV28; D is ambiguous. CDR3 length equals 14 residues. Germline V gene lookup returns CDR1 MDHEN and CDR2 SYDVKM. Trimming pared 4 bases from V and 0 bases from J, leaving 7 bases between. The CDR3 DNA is TGTGCCAGCAGTTCGGGGAGCTCTGGAAACACCATATATTTT. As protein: CASSSGSSGNTIYF.

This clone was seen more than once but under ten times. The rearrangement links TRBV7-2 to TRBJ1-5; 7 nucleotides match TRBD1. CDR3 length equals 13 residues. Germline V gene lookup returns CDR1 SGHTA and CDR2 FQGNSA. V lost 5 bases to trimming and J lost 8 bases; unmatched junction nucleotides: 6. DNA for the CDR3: TGTGCCAGCAGCCCGACAGGGCTAGAGCCCCAGCATTTT. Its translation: CASSPTGLEPQHF.

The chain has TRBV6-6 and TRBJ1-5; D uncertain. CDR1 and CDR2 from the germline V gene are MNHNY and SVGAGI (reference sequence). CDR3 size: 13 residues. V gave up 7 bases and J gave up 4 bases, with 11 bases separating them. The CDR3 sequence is CASILSRNQPQHF. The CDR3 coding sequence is TGTGCCAGCATACTCTCCCGGAATCAGCCCCAGCATTTT.

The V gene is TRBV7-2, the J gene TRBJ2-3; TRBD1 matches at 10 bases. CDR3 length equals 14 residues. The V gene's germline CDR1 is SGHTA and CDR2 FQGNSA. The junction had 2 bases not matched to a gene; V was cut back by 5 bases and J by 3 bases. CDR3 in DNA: TGTGCCAGCAGCCCGGGACAGGGGACAGATACGCAGTATTTT. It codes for CASSPGQGTDTQYF.

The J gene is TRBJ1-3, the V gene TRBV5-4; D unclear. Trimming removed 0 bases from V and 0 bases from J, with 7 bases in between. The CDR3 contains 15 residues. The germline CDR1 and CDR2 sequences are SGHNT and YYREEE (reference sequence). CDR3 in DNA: TGTGCCAGCAGCTTGGATCCGGACTCTGGAAACACCATATATTTT. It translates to CASSLDPDSGNTIYF.

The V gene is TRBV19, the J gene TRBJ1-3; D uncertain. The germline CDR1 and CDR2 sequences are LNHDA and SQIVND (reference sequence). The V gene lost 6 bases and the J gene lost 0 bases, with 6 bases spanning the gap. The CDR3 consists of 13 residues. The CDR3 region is CASRVSSGNTIYF. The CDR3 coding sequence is TGTGCCAGTAGGGTCAGCTCTGGAAACACCATATATTTT.

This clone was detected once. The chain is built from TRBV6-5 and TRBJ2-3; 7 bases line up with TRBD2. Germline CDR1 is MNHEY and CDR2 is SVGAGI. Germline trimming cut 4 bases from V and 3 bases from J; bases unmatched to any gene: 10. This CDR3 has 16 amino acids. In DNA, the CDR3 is TGTGCCAGCAGTTTTTATCATTCCGGGAGGACAGATACGCAGTATTTT. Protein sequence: CASSFYHSGRTDTQYF.

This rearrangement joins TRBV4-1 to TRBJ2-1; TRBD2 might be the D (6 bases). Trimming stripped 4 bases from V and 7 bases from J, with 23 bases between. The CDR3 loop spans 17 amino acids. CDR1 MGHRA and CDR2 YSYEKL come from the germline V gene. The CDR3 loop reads CASSPYPREITTNEQFF. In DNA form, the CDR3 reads TGCGCCAGCAGCCCCTACCCCCGGGAGATTACGACGAATGAGCAGTTCTTC.

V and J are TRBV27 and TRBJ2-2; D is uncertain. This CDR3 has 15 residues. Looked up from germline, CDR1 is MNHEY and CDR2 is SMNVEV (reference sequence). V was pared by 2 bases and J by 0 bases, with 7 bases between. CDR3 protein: CASSLELPNTGELFF. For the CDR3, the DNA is TGTGCCAGCAGTTTAGAACTTCCGAACACCGGGGAGCTGTTTTTT.

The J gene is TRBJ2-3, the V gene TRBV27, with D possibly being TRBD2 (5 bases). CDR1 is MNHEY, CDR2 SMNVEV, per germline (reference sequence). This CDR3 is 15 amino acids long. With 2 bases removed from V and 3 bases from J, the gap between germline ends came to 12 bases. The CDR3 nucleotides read TGTGCCAGCAGTTTACAGAACGGGATTACAGATACGCAGTATTTT. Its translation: CASSLQNGITDTQYF.

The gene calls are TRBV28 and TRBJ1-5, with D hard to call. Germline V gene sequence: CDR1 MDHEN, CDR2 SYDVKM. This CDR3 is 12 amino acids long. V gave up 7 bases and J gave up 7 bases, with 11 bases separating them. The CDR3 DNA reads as TGTGCCAGCACCCTCCCGGGCCAGCCCCAGCATTTT. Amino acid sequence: CASTLPGQPQHF.

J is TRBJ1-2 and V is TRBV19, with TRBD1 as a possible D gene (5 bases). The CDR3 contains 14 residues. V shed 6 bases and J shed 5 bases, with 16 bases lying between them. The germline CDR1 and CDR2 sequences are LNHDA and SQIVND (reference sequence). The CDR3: CASSLSATDYGYTF. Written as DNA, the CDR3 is TGTGCCAGTAGCTTGAGTGCGACAGATTATGGCTACACCTTC.

The CDR3 loop is CASSSRDYGYTF. CDR3 nucleotide sequence: TGTGCCAGCAGCTCGCGAGACTATGGCTACACCTTC. This chain connects TRBV7-2 to TRBJ1-2; D ambiguous. CDR1 is SGHTA, CDR2 FQGNSA, per germline. V lost 4 bases and J lost 3, with 6 bases in between. CDR3 length equals 12 residues.

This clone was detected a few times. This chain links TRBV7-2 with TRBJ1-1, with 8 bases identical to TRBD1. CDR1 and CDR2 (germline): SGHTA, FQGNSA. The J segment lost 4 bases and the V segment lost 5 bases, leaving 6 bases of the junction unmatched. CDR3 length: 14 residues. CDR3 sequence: CASSPQGAGTEAFF. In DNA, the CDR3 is TGTGCCAGCAGCCCCCAGGGGGCTGGCACTGAAGCTTTCTTT.

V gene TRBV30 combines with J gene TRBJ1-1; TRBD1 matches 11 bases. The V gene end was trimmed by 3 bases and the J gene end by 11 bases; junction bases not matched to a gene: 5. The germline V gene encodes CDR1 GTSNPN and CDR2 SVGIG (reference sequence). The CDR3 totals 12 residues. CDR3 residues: CAWSADRGHAFF. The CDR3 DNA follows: TGTGCCTGGAGCGCGGACAGGGGGCATGCTTTCTTT.

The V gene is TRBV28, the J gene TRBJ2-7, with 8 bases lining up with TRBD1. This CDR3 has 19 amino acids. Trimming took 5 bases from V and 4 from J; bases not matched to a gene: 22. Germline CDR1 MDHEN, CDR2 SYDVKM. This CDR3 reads CASSLPRDRGARARYEQYF. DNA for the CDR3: TGTGCCAGCAGTCTACCGAGAGACAGGGGCGCTAGAGCCCGATACGAGCAGTACTTC. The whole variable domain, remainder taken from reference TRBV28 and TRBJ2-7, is DVKVTQSSRYLVKRTGEKVFLECVQDMDHENMFWYRQDPGLGLRLIYFSYDVKMKEKGDIPEGYSVSREKKERFSLILESASTNQTSMYLCASSLPRDRGARARYEQYFGPGTRLTVT.

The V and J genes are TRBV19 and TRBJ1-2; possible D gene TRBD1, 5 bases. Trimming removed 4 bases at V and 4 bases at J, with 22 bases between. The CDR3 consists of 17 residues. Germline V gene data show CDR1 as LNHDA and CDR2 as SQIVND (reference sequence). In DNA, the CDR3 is TGTGCCAGTAGTACCCCCGCCGGGGCAGACATGAGCTATGGCTACACCTTC. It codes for CASSTPAGADMSYGYTF.

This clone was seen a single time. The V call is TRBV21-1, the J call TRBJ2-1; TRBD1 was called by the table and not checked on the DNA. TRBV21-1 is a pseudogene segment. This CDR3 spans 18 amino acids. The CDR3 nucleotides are TGTGCCAGCAAATACGGTAACTTCGTAGTACCGAAGCAGGATGAGCAGTTCTTC. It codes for CASKYGNFVVPKQDEQFF.